The source of this T cell receptor (beta chain) is a study of cytomegalovirus exposure and HLA in healthy donors. The donors comprised healthy bone marrow donors. The CDR3 consists of 14 residues. Germline-derived CDR1 and CDR2 are MNHEY and SVGAGI. Points on this clone: Sequence at one end of the junction differs from germline and may be a read error.

PCR employed 60 Vbeta and 13 Jbeta primers. The assay was immunoSEQ multiplex PCR, and TCRdb's table has in-frame clones only and misses some. Found here are approximately 150,000 clones, roughly four fifths of them singletons; the top ten hold around 1.6%. This rearrangement joins TRBV6-5 to TRBJ1-1; unclear D gene. This clonotype was obtained from a female donor in good health and CMV-seronegative. Source material: PBMCs. DNA for the CDR3: TGTGCCAGCAGTCACTCTGGGCCGAACACTGAAGCTTTCTTT. Protein sequence: CASSHSGPNTEAFF.